Listed below are T cell receptor beta chains from one sample, sequenced in a study of OX40 agonist ivuxolimab in advanced cancers. Profiling relied on immunoSEQ multiplex PCR, and the TCRdb table lists in-frame clones only, not all of them. The sample lists 81,000 or so clones, about 93% occurring once. Sequencing was performed on CD4+ or CD8+ T cells sorted from blood, taken in a trial of the OX40 agonist ivuxolimab. The origin of the receptors is an adult with an advanced solid tumor such as melanoma, head and neck, liver or kidney cancer. Both conserved end residues are part of each CDR3. The D gene is left open where the match is weak. Rows give clone size only sometimes, using once, few, many, or a class for an expanded clone.

V	size	J	D	CDR3	DNA
TRBV7-9	once	TRBJ2-1	-	CASSLEFAEQFF	TGTGCCAGCAGCTTAGAGTTTGCCGAGCAGTTCTTC
TRBV5-6	-	TRBJ2-7	-	CASSLGGTPYEQYF	TGTGCCAGCAGCTTGGGAGGGACCCCCTACGAGCAGTACTTC
TRBV4-3	-	TRBJ1-2	-	CASSQESRANYGYTF	TGCGCCAGCAGCCAAGAATCCAGAGCTAACTATGGCTACACCTTC
TRBV6-1	-	TRBJ2-7	-	CASSEGADISYEQYF	TGTGCCAGCAGTGAAGGGGCGGACATCTCCTACGAGCAGTACTTC
TRBV7-8	-	TRBJ1-4	-	CASSLERGRDEKLFF	TGTGCCAGCAGCTTAGAGCGGGGGCGGGATGAAAAACTGTTTTTT
TRBV7-9	-	TRBJ2-5	TRBD1	CASSLDRVLETQYF	TGTGCCAGCAGCCTAGACAGGGTTTTGGAGACCCAGTACTTC
TRBV5-8	-	TRBJ1-1	-	CASSFDLMNTEAFF	TGTGCCAGCAGCTTTGACTTAATGAACACTGAAGCTTTCTTT
TRBV28	-	TRBJ1-3	-	CASSHPTVRSTYSGNTIYF	TGTGCCAGCAGCCATCCGACAGTGCGGTCAACGTACTCTGGAAACACCATATATTTT
TRBV11-3	-	TRBJ2-2	-	CASSLGGESGELFF	TGTGCCAGCAGCTTAGGAGGGGAGAGCGGGGAGCTGTTTTTT
TRBV5-1	-	TRBJ1-1	TRBD1	CASSLTGGENTEAFF	TGCGCCAGCAGCTTGACAGGGGGCGAGAACACTGAAGCTTTCTTT
TRBV28	-	TRBJ2-7	-	CASVPGLHYEQYF	TGTGCCAGCGTGCCGGGACTCCACTACGAGCAGTACTTC
TRBV20-1	-	TRBJ2-1	-	CSASIFNEQFF	TGCAGTGCTAGTATCTTTAATGAGCAGTTCTTC
TRBV7-9	-	TRBJ2-7	-	CASSPRETYEQYF	TGTGCCAGCAGCCCCCGGGAGACCTACGAGCAGTACTTC
TRBV19	few	TRBJ2-7	-	CASSHSTGIEQYF	TGTGCCAGTAGTCACTCTACAGGGATCGAGCAGTACTTC
TRBV7-2	-	TRBJ2-3	-	CASSAGRTDTQYF	TGTGCCAGCAGCGCGGGACGGACAGATACGCAGTATTTT
TRBV4-1	-	TRBJ2-5	-	CASSQDSQGYGETQYF	TGCGCCAGCAGCCAAGATTCCCAAGGATACGGGGAGACCCAGTACTTC
TRBV4-3	-	TRBJ2-7	TRBD1	CASSPSLSGQGAYEQYF	TGCGCCAGCAGCCCCTCACTTTCGGGACAGGGGGCCTACGAGCAGTACTTC
TRBV9	-	TRBJ2-7	TRBD1	CASSVGQGAYEQYF	TGTGCCAGCAGCGTAGGACAGGGGGCTTACGAGCAGTACTTC
TRBV29-1	-	TRBJ2-1	TRBD2	CSVIEGLAGRGNEQFF	TGCAGCGTTATCGAAGGACTAGCGGGACGGGGCAATGAGCAGTTCTTC
TRBV11-3	-	TRBJ2-1	TRBD2	CASSTPTSGRSYEQFF	TGTGCCAGCAGCACCCCGACTAGCGGGAGAAGCTATGAGCAGTTCTTC
TRBV5-6	once	TRBJ2-1	-	CASSLANPGPYNEQFF	TGTGCCAGCAGCTTGGCCAACCCGGGTCCCTACAATGAGCAGTTCTTC
TRBV7-2	-	TRBJ2-7	-	CASSLGGGHIYEQYF	TGTGCCAGCAGCTTAGGAGGGGGTCATATCTACGAGCAGTACTTC
TRBV27	-	TRBJ1-1	TRBD1	CASSLGTVNTEAFF	TGTGCCAGCAGTTTAGGGACAGTGAACACTGAAGCTTTCTTT
TRBV27	-	TRBJ2-1	TRBD2	CASSVAGGPMVNEQFF	TGTGCCAGCAGTGTAGCGGGGGGGCCTATGGTGAATGAGCAGTTCTTC
TRBV7-2	-	TRBJ2-7	-	CASSLGWQGISYEQYF	TGTGCCAGCAGCTTAGGCTGGCAGGGTATCTCCTACGAGCAGTACTTC
TRBV2	-	TRBJ1-3	-	CASSTKPGGTFGNTIYF	TGTGCCAGCAGCACTAAACCCGGGGGTACATTTGGAAACACCATATATTTT
TRBV6-4	once	TRBJ2-1	TRBD2	CASSILAGGYNEQFF	TGTGCCAGCAGCATCCTAGCGGGGGGATACAATGAGCAGTTCTTC
TRBV25-1	-	TRBJ2-7	-	CASSEYRYEQYF	TGTGCCAGCAGTGAATACCGCTACGAGCAGTACTTC
TRBV7-9	-	TRBJ2-1	TRBD1	CASNTPPGQGVNEQFF	TGTGCCAGCAACACCCCACCGGGACAGGGGGTGAATGAGCAGTTCTTC
TRBV7-9	-	TRBJ2-1	TRBD2	CASSPDGSGSTYNEQFF	TGTGCCAGCAGCCCAGATGGTAGCGGGAGTACCTACAATGAGCAGTTCTTC
TRBV13	-	TRBJ1-1	-	CASSRQTDKNTEAFF	TGTGCCAGCAGCAGACAAACAGATAAGAACACTGAAGCTTTCTTT
TRBV10-3	-	TRBJ2-7	-	CALSAGWVREQYF	TGTGCCCTTAGCGCTGGATGGGTTCGCGAGCAGTACTTC
TRBV27	-	TRBJ2-3	TRBD1	CASSFSRTGEITDTQYF	TGTGCCAGCAGCTTTTCCCGGACAGGGGAAATCACAGATACGCAGTATTTT
TRBV4-2	-	TRBJ2-1	-	CASSQDLNEQFF	TGTGCCAGCAGCCAAGATCTTAATGAGCAGTTCTTC
TRBV11-3	-	TRBJ2-3	TRBD1	CASSPRTGTDTQYF	TGTGCCAGCAGCCCCCGGACAGGAACAGATACGCAGTATTTT
TRBV25-1	-	TRBJ1-1	-	CASSTRTEAFF	TGTGCCAGCAGTACCCGCACGGAAGCTTTCTTT
TRBV10-2	-	TRBJ2-7	-	CASTPQGYEQYF	TGCGCCAGCACCCCCCAGGGTTACGAGCAGTACTTC
TRBV7-2	-	TRBJ1-1	-	CASSLWFDPDAAEAFF	TGTGCCAGCAGCTTGTGGTTTGATCCGGATGCCGCTGAAGCTTTCTTT
TRBV4-3	-	TRBJ2-7	TRBD2	CASSRGSWEGEQYF	TGCGCCAGCAGCCGGGGGAGCTGGGAGGGCGAGCAGTACTTC
TRBV27	-	TRBJ2-2	-	CASSLGVQGNIGELFF	TGTGCCAGCAGTTTAGGCGTCCAGGGGAACATCGGGGAGCTGTTTTTT
TRBV10-3	-	TRBJ2-7	TRBD1	CAIGIEDRGTYEQYF	TGTGCCATCGGGATCGAGGACAGGGGGACCTACGAGCAGTACTTC
TRBV7-9	-	TRBJ1-2	-	CASSLGDYREPYGYTF	TGTGCCAGCAGCTTAGGAGATTACAGGGAACCTTATGGCTACACCTTC
TRBV7-9	once	TRBJ2-3	-	CASSPYTSDTQYF	TGTGCCAGCAGCCCCTACACATCAGATACGCAGTATTTT
TRBV4-3	-	TRBJ2-5	-	CASSQDSGPRETQYF	TGCGCCAGCAGCCAAGATTCGGGGCCCCGGGAGACCCAGTACTTC
TRBV6-1	-	TRBJ1-2	-	CASSELGGYTF	TGTGCCAGCAGTGAACTGGGCGGCTACACCTTC
TRBV5-6	few	TRBJ1-1	-	CASSLAAERHEAFF	TGTGCCAGCAGCTTGGCCGCGGAGAGACATGAAGCTTTCTTT
TRBV4-1	-	TRBJ2-7	-	CASSPSRSSYEQYF	TGCGCCAGCAGTCCCTCGCGGAGCTCCTACGAGCAGTACTTC
TRBV5-4	-	TRBJ2-7	-	CASSLWGESYEQYF	TGTGCCAGCAGCTTGTGGGGGGAGTCCTACGAGCAGTACTTC
TRBV27	-	TRBJ2-7	-	CASSFIGSSYEQYF	TGTGCCAGCAGTTTCATCGGTAGCTCCTACGAGCAGTACTTC
TRBV7-8	-	TRBJ1-2	TRBD1	CASSFARTGGANYGYTF	TGTGCCAGCAGCTTTGCAAGAACAGGGGGCGCAAACTATGGCTACACCTTC
TRBV19	-	TRBJ2-7	-	CASSIYPPYEQYF	TGTGCCAGTAGTATTTACCCACCGTACGAGCAGTACTTC
TRBV6-5	-	TRBJ1-6	-	CASSSQGPWGSPLHF	TGTGCCAGCAGTTCCCAGGGGCCCTGGGGTTCACCCCTCCACTTT
TRBV5-1	-	TRBJ2-2	TRBD1	CASSFSIGQGSGELFF	TGCGCCAGCAGCTTTTCGATCGGACAGGGGAGCGGGGAGCTGTTTTTT